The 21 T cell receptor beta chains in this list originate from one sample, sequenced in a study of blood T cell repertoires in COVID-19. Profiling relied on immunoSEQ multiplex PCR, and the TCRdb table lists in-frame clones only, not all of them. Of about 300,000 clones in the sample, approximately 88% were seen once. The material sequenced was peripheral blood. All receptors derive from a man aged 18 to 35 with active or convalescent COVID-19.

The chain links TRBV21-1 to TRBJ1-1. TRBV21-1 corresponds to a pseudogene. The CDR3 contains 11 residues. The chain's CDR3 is CASSPGTEAFF. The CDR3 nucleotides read TGTGCCAGCAGCCCGGGCACTGAAGCTTTCTTT.

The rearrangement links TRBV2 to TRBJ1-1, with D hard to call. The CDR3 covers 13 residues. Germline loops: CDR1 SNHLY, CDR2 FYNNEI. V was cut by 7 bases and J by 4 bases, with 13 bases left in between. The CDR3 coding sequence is TGTGCCAGCATGCCGGAGGGAGGCACTGAAGCTTTCTTT. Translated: CASMPEGGTEAFF.

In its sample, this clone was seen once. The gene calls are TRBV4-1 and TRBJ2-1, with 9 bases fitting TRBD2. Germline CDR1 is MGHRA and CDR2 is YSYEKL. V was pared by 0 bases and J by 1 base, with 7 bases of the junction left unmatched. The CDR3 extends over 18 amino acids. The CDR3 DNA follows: TGCGCCAGCAGCCAAGAGCCCCCCGGACTAGCGTCCTACAATGAGCAGTTCTTC. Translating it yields CASSQEPPGLASYNEQFF.

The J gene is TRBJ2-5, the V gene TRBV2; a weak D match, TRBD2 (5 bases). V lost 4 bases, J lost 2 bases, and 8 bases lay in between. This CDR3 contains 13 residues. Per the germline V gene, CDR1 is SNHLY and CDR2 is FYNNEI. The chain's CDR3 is CASSASGQETQYF. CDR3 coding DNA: TGTGCCAGCAGTGCCAGCGGTCAAGAGACCCAGTACTTC. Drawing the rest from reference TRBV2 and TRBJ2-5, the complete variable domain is EPEVTQTPSHQVTQMGQEVILRCVPISNHLYFYWYRQILGQKVEFLVSFYNNEISEKSEIFDDQFSVERPDGSNFTLKIRSTKLEDSAMYFCASSASGQETQYFGPGTRLLVL.

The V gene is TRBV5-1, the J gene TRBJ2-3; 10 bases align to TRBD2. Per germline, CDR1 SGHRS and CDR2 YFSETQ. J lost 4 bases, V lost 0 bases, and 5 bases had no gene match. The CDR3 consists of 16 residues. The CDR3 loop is CASSLELAGVADTQYF. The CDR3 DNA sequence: TGCGCCAGCAGCTTGGAGCTAGCGGGGGTTGCAGATACGCAGTATTTT. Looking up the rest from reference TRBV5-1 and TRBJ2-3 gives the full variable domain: KAGVTQTPRYLIKTRGQQVTLSCSPISGHRSVSWYQQTPGQGLQFLFEYFSETQRNKGNFPGRFSGRQFSNSRSEMNVSTLELGDSALYLCASSLELAGVADTQYFGPGTRLTVL.

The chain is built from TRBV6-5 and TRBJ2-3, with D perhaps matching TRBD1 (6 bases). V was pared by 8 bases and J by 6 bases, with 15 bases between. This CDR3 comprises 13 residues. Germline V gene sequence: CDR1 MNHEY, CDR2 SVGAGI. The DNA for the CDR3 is TGTGCCAGCTTGATTACAGGGCTGGATACGCAGTATTTT. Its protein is CASLITGLDTQYF.

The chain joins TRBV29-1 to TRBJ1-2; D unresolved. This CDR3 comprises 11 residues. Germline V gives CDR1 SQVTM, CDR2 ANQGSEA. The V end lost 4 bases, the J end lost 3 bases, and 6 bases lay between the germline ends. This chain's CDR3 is CSVGTDYGYTF. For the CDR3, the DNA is TGCAGCGTTGGGACTGACTATGGCTACACCTTC.

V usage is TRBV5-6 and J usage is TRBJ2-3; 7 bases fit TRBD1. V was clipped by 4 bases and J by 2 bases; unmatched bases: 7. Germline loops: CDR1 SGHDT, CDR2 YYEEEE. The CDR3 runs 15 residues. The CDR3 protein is CASSRQGYDTDTQYF. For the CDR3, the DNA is TGTGCCAGCAGCAGACAGGGCTATGACACAGATACGCAGTATTTT. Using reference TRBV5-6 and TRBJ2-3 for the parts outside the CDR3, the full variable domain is DAGVTQSPTHLIKTRGQQVTLRCSPKSGHDTVSWYQQALGQGPQFIFQYYEEEERQRGNFPDRFSGHQFPNYSSELNVNALLLGDSALYLCASSRQGYDTDTQYFGPGTRLTVL.

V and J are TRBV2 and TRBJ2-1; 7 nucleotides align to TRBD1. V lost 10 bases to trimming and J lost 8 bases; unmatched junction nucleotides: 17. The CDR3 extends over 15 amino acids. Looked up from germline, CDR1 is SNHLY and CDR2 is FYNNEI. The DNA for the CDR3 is TGTGCCACTATTAAACAGGGGCCCCCCGAATATGAGCAGTTCTTC. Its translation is CATIKQGPPEYEQFF.

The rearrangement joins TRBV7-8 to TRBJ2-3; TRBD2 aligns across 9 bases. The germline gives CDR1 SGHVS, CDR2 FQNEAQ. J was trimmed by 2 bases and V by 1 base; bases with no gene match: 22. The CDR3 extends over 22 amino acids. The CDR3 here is CASSLGASLRHSGGQLTDTQYF. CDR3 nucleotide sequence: TGTGCCAGCAGCTTAGGGGCTTCCTTGCGGCATAGCGGGGGCCAACTCACAGATACGCAGTATTTT.

The CDR3 region has the DNA TGTGCCAACCCGTCCATCAGGGAGGAGGACTATGGCTACACCTTC. Its translation is CANPSIREEDYGYTF. The chain employs TRBV2 and TRBJ1-2; D may be TRBD1 (5 bases). V was cut by 10 bases and J by 3 bases, with 21 bases left in between. This CDR3 is built from 15 residues. Per the germline V gene, CDR1 is SNHLY and CDR2 is FYNNEI.

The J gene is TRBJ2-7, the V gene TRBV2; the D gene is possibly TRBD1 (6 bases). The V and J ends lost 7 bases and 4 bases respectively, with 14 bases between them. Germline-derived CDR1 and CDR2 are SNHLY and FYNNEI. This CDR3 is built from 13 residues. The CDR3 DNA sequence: TGTGCCAGCAATTATGGACAGTCTTACGAGCAGTACTTC. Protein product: CASNYGQSYEQYF.

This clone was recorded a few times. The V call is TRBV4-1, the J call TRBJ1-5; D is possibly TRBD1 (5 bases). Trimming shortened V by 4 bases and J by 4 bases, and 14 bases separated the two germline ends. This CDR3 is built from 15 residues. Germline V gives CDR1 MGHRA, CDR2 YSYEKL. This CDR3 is CASSPLGGINQPQHF. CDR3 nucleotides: TGCGCCAGCAGCCCTCTGGGGGGGATTAATCAGCCCCAGCATTTT.

CDR3 sequence (DNA): TGTGCTAGCTCGGGAGGGAGTCAGCCCCAGCATTTT. Translating gives CASSGGSQPQHF. This sequence joins TRBV12-5 and TRBJ1-5; no firm D call. V was trimmed by 9 bases and J by 6 bases, leaving 12 bases between them. The germline gives CDR1 LGHNT, CDR2 FRNRAP. This CDR3 is 12 amino acids long.

The CDR3, as DNA: TGTGCCAGCAGTTTAACTATGAACACTGAAGCTTTCTTT. It codes for CASSLTMNTEAFF. This chain links TRBV27 with TRBJ1-1; no firm D call. Germline CDR1 is MNHEY and CDR2 is SMNVEV (reference sequence). This CDR3 is 13 amino acids long. V was pared by 2 bases and J by 0 bases, with 4 bases between.

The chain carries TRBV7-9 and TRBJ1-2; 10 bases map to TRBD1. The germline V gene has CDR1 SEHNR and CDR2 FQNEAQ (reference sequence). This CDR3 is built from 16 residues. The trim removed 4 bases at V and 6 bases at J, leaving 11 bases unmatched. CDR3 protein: CASSSYRGTGADGYTF. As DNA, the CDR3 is TGTGCCAGCAGCTCCTATAGGGGGACAGGGGCAGATGGCTACACCTTC.

As DNA, the CDR3 is TGTGCCAGCAGCGCCGCGGGGGGGCGGACAGATACGCAGTATTTT. Its protein product is CASSAAGGRTDTQYF. The chain combines TRBV4-2 with TRBJ2-3, with 9 bases identical to TRBD2. This CDR3 is built from 15 residues. Germline values: CDR1 LGHNA, CDR2 YNFKEQ. Trimming cost V 5 bases and J 3 bases; bases outside gene matches: 6.

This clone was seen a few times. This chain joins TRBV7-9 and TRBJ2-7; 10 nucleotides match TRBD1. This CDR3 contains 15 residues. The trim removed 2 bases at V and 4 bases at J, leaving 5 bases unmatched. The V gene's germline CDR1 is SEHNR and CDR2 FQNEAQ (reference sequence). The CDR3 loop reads CASSLRDRGYYEQYF. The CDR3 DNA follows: TGTGCCAGCAGCTTAAGGGACAGGGGATATTACGAGCAGTACTTC.

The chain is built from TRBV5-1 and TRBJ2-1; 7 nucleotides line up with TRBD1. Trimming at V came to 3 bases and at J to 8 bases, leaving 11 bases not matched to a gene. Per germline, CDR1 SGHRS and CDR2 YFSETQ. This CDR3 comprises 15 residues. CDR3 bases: TGCGCCAGCAGCTCCCGAGGACAGGTTGTAGATGAGCAGTTCTTC. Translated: CASSSRGQVVDEQFF.

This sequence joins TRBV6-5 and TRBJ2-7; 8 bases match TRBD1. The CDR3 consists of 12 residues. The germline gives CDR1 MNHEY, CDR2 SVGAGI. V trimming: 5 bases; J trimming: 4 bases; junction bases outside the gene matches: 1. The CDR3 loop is CASSRDRYEQYF. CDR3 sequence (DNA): TGTGCCAGCAGTAGGGACAGGTACGAGCAGTACTTC.

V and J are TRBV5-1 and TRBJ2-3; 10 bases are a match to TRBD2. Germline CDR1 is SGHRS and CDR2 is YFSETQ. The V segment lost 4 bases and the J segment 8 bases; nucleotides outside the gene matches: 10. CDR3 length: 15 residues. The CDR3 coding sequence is TGCGCCAGCAGCGGTACTAGCGGGGAGCAGGGTACGCAGTATTTT. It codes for CASSGTSGEQGTQYF.